Listed below are T cell receptor beta chains from one sample, sequenced in a study of T cells in localized non-small cell lung cancer. Data came from immunoSEQ multiplex PCR; TCRdb stores just in-frame clones and leaves some out. The table shows about 1,700 clones, with 24% occurring only once. Sequenced material: lung tumor tissue, taken before any cancer treatment. The receptors come from a male donor at least 60 years old with stage II lung adenocarcinoma. Both conserved end residues are part of each CDR3. The D gene is left open where the match is weak. Clone size is stated in some rows and not others, as once, few, many or a class when expanded.

J,V,D,size,DNA,CDR3
TRBJ2-3,TRBV6-8,-,few,TGTGCCAGCAGTGACTCAGTGGGGGGATCTGGCGCAGATACGCAGTATTTT,CASSDSVGGSGADTQYF
TRBJ1-5,TRBV11-3,TRBD1,-,TGTGCCAGCAGCCAGGGGGCGGGCAATCAGCCCCAGCATTTT,CASSQGAGNQPQHF
TRBJ2-1,TRBV27,TRBD2,-,TGTGCCAGCAGTTTATCCCCAGGGACTAGCGGGGGTATTGAGCAGTTCTTC,CASSLSPGTSGGIEQFF
TRBJ1-1,TRBV19,TRBD1,-,TGTGCCAGTACTTTCGGGACAGGACTTCCTGAAGCTTTCTTT,CASTFGTGLPEAFF
TRBJ2-6,TRBV28,-,-,TGTGCCAGCAGTCCCCCTGATCCCGGGGCCAACGTCCTGACTTTC,CASSPPDPGANVLTF
TRBJ2-5,TRBV19,-,-,TGTGCCAGTAGTATGATAGTCCAAGAGACCCAGTACTTC,CASSMIVQETQYF
TRBJ1-2,TRBV15,TRBD1,few,TGTGCCACCAGCACCGGACAGGGAGGCTATGGCTACACCTTC,CATSTGQGGYGYTF
TRBJ1-2,TRBV9,-,-,TGTGCCAGCAGCGGAGGCCAGAGAAAAGCGGTTTATGGCTACACCTTC,CASSGGQRKAVYGYTF
TRBJ1-5,TRBV11-3,-,medium-sized,TGTGCCAGCAGCTTAGAGACAGCTAATCAGCCCCAGCATTTT,CASSLETANQPQHF
TRBJ1-3,TRBV6-8,-,-,TGTGCCAGCACTCTACTAGCCCCTTGGATGGGCGGAAACACCATATATTTT,CASTLLAPWMGGNTIYF
TRBJ1-1,TRBV10-2,-,-,TGCGCCAGCAGTTATGACAGGTTGAACACTGAAGCTTTCTTT,CASSYDRLNTEAFF
TRBJ2-2,TRBV9,-,-,TGTGCCAGCAGTGAGGACTACACCGGGGAGCTGTTTTTT,CASSEDYTGELFF
TRBJ2-2,TRBV19,TRBD1,-,TGTGCCACCATACAGGGGAAGGCCGGGGAGCTGTTTTTT,CATIQGKAGELFF
TRBJ1-2,TRBV28,-,-,TGTGCCAGCAGTGTCGGGGGCGCAGGGAATGGCTACACCTTC,CASSVGGAGNGYTF
TRBJ2-4,TRBV28,-,few,TGTGCCAGCAGTTTATATACGACAGGAACTGTCGCCAAAAACATTCAGTACTTC,CASSLYTTGTVAKNIQYF